One sample yielded the 6 T cell receptor beta chains listed below, sequenced in a study of T cell repertoires in cytomegalovirus infection. TCRdb called the reads again in MiXCR, with one record for every CDR3 protein. This sample has a few hundred thousand distinct CDR3 sequences, with roughly a sixth found just once. Source material: PBMCs. These receptors all come from a human donor in good health (CMV status not recorded). Some clones in this sample may be carry-over from other donors' samples.

The V and J genes are TRBV28 and TRBJ1-5; D is uncertain. Trimming stripped 7 bases from V and 5 bases from J, with 12 bases between. CDR3 length: 13 amino acids. Germline V gene sequence: CDR1 MDHEN, CDR2 SYDVKM. The CDR3 region is CASTIGSDQPQHF. In DNA form, the CDR3 reads TGTGCCAGCACCATCGGCAGTGATCAGCCCCAGCATTTT. Full variable domain (remainder filled in from reference TRBV28 and TRBJ1-5): DVKVTQSSRYLVKRTGEKVFLECVQDMDHENMFWYRQDPGLGLRLIYFSYDVKMKEKGDIPEGYSVSREKKERFSLILESASTNQTSMYLCASTIGSDQPQHFGDGTRLSIL.

The chain uses TRBV10-3 and TRBJ2-1, with 8 bases aligning to TRBD2. This CDR3 has 17 residues. With 1 base clipped from V and 5 bases from J, the junction kept 10 bases outside the gene matches. Germline-derived CDR1 and CDR2 are ENHRY and SYGVKD. In DNA form, the CDR3 reads TGTGCCATCAGTGAGTTTCGAGAGACTAGCGTCCACAATGAGCAGTTCTTC. Protein: CAISEFRETSVHNEQFF.

This rearrangement joins TRBV12-3 or TRBV12-4 to TRBJ1-5; D is undetermined. The length of the CDR3 is 13 residues. V was shortened by 0 bases and J by 5 bases, with 5 bases between the two germline ends. The CDR3 reads CASSLAPHQPQHF. The CDR3 nucleotides read TGTGCCAGCAGTTTAGCGCCTCATCAGCCCCAGCATTTT.

This clonotype was seen repeatedly, ten times or more. The J gene is TRBJ1-1, the V gene TRBV7-2, with 7 bases fitting TRBD1. The CDR3 is 14 amino acids. Germline V gene sequence: CDR1 SGHTA, CDR2 FQGNSA. The V and J ends lost 1 base and 6 bases, in that order; junction bases with no gene match: 5. In DNA, the CDR3 is TGTGCCAGCAGCTTAGTGAACAGGGGATCTGAAGCTTTCTTT. Translating gives CASSLVNRGSEAFF.

This clonotype was observed many times. This chain links TRBV14 with TRBJ2-7; maybe TRBD1 (5 bases). The V end was cut by 0 bases, the J end by 9 bases, with 18 bases between. The germline CDR1 and CDR2 sequences are SGHDN and FVKESK. The CDR3 sequence is 15 residues long. Written as DNA, the CDR3 is TGTGCCAGCAGCCAAGACTCGGCTAACAGCGACAGGCAGTACTTC. Its protein product is CASSQDSANSDRQYF.

With respect to this clonotype: It may be a read error: a sequence one base away is much more abundant. The chain recombines TRBV7-2 with TRBJ2-5; D unclear. This CDR3 is 13 amino acids long. Germline V gene sequence: CDR1 SGHTA, CDR2 FQGNSA. CDR3 loop: CGSSLLYQETQYF. CDR3 bases: TGTGGCAGCAGCTTATTGTACCAAGAGACCCAGTACTTC.